These 10 T cell receptor beta chains originate from one sample sequenced in a study of T cells after yellow fever vaccination. MiXCR, applied by TCRdb to the 5' RACE reads, yields one record per CDR3 protein. The sample has some 400,000 distinct CDR3 sequences; 18% are singletons. The sequencing here drew on PBMCs, taken before the yellow fever booster vaccination. The receptors derive from a man aged 18 to 30 who received the YFV17D yellow fever vaccine.

This sequence joins TRBV5-6 and TRBJ2-7, with D perhaps TRBD1 (8 bases). Trimming left V 6 bases short and J 7 bases short, with 20 bases between. The germline V gene encodes CDR1 SGHDT and CDR2 YYEEEE. The CDR3 loop spans 14 amino acids. The CDR3 reads CASTYRGGYGEQYF. The CDR3 region has the DNA TGTGCCAGCACCTACAGGGGGGGATATGGAGAGCAGTACTTC.

A few counts support this clonotype. The chain employs TRBV3-1 and TRBJ2-3; the match to TRBD2 covers 8 bases. Unmatched junction bases numbered 9, after V lost 0 bases and J lost 7 bases. There are 16 residues in the CDR3. Looked up from germline, CDR1 is LGHDT and CDR2 is YNNKEL (reference sequence). The CDR3 reads CASSQDPGGARNTQYF. The CDR3 nucleotides read TGTGCCAGCAGCCAAGATCCCGGGGGGGCCCGCAATACGCAGTATTTT.

In this sample, this clonotype turned up a few times. The V gene is TRBV12-3 or TRBV12-4, the J gene TRBJ2-3; 8 positions match TRBD2. V was clipped by 4 bases and J by 6 bases; unmatched bases: 9. The CDR3 length is 15 residues. The CDR3 nucleotides are TGTGCCAGCAGTTCCATAATAGCGGGGAGGGATACGCAGTATTTT. Its translation: CASSSIIAGRDTQYF.

The chain employs TRBV9 and TRBJ2-1; 12 positions agree with TRBD1. The CDR3 covers 15 residues. Germline values: CDR1 SGDLS, CDR2 YYNGEE. V was clipped by 4 bases and J by 7 bases; unmatched bases: 6. The CDR3 loop reads CASSKGTGGLNEQFF. DNA of the CDR3: TGTGCCAGCAGCAAAGGGACAGGGGGCTTGAATGAGCAGTTCTTC. The full variable domain, its missing parts supplied by reference TRBV9 and TRBJ2-1, is DSGVTQTPKHLITATGQRVTLRCSPRSGDLSVYWYQQSLDQGLQFLIQYYNGEERAKGNILERFSAQQFPDLHSELNLSSLELGDSALYFCASSKGTGGLNEQFFGPGTRLTVL.

In DNA, the CDR3 is TGCGCCAGCAGCTTGCACAGGGGGCCTACTGAAGCTTTCTTT. Protein: CASSLHRGPTEAFF. The chain couples TRBV5-1 to TRBJ1-1, with 9 nucleotides matching TRBD1. CDR1 is SGHRS, CDR2 YFSETQ, per germline. CDR3 length equals 14 residues. The junction had 3 bases not matched to a gene; V was cut back by 1 base and J by 5 bases.

The J gene is TRBJ1-1, the V gene TRBV29-1, with D unresolved. The germline gives CDR1 SQVTM, CDR2 ANQGSEA. V lost 3 bases and J 0 bases, leaving 17 bases between the germline ends. This CDR3 comprises 16 residues. CDR3 sequence: CSVEPTYLRVNTEAFF. CDR3 bases: TGCAGCGTTGAGCCTACCTACCTCCGAGTGAACACTGAAGCTTTCTTT. Supplemented by reference TRBV29-1 and TRBJ1-1, the full variable domain reads SAVISQKPSRDICQRGTSLTIQCQVDSQVTMMFWYRQQPGQSLTLIATANQGSEATYESGFVIDKFPISRPNLTFSTLTVSNMSPEDSSIYLCSVEPTYLRVNTEAFFGQGTRLTVV.

The table lists this clonotype with a few counts. This sequence joins TRBV11-2 and TRBJ2-7; D is tentatively TRBD1 or TRBD2 (5 bases each). V lost 2 bases to trimming and J lost 3 bases, with 14 bases between them. The CDR3 sequence is 15 residues long. From germline, CDR1 is SGHAT and CDR2 FQNNGV. DNA for the CDR3: TGTGCCAGCAGCTTACTGATCGGGGCCCTCTACGAGCAGTACTTC. It yields the protein CASSLLIGALYEQYF.

The chain employs TRBV7-9 and TRBJ2-5; possibly TRBD1 for D (6 bases). The CDR3 extends over 15 amino acids. Trimming pared 0 bases from V and 3 bases from J, leaving 11 bases between. Germline lookup yields CDR1 SEHNR and CDR2 FQNEAQ (reference sequence). The chain's CDR3 is CASSLAVGQKETQYF. CDR3 nucleotides: TGTGCCAGCAGCTTAGCCGTCGGACAGAAAGAGACCCAGTACTTC. The full variable domain, with the rest looked up from reference TRBV7-9 and TRBJ2-5, is DTGVSQNPRHKITKRGQNVTFRCDPISEHNRLYWYRQTLGQGPEFLTYFQNEAQLEKSRLLSDRFSAERPKGSFSTLEIQRTEQGDSAMYLCASSLAVGQKETQYFGPGTRLLVL.

This clonotype showed up just a few times. The chain recombines TRBV20-1 with TRBJ1-4, with 8 bases matching TRBD1. Trimming removed 6 bases from V and 7 bases from J; junction bases left unmatched: 22. Germline assignment: CDR1 DFQATT and CDR2 SNEGSKA (reference sequence). There are 18 residues in the CDR3. The CDR3 nucleotides read TGCAGTGCCCATGTTAGGGGACAGGTTGATCGGGCGATTGAAAAACTGTTTTTT. It yields the protein CSAHVRGQVDRAIEKLFF.

The gene calls are TRBV12-3 or TRBV12-4 and TRBJ2-6; no firm D call. The length of the CDR3 is 13 residues. Trimming shortened V by 11 bases and J by 0 bases, and 8 bases separated the two germline ends. The CDR3 spells CASTGSGANVLTF. The CDR3 bases are TGTGCCTCCACGGGCTCTGGGGCCAACGTCCTGACTTTC.